The clone carrying this T cell receptor (beta chain) has only a few counts. The antigen remains unidentified. These data come from a study of memory CD4+ T cells and cytomegalovirus serostatus. As for the study in general: Donors were healthy Belgian adults, 10 or so CMV seropositive and some 24 seronegative. Study conclusions and caveats: Suggested: most of the CMV-linked TCR signature lies in CD4+ memory cells.

Sequencing was performed with immunoSEQ multiplex PCR; in TCRdb, only in-frame clones are kept and a portion is missing. The sample yields tens of thousands of clones, around 77% seen once. Single viable CD3+CD4+CD8-CD45RO+ cells were sorted as the memory CD4+ T cells. Source material: memory CD4+ T cells from blood. The clonotype comes from an adult in good health and CMV-seronegative.

The CDR3: CASTIMVSQETQYF. CDR3 sequence (DNA): TGTGCCAGCACCATAATGGTATCTCAAGAGACCCAGTACTTC. The V and J genes are TRBV6-1 and TRBJ2-5; D is ambiguous. The CDR3 is made up of 14 amino acids. CDR1 MNHNS and CDR2 SASEGT come from the germline V gene. Trimming removed 7 bases from V and 2 bases from J, with 14 bases in between.